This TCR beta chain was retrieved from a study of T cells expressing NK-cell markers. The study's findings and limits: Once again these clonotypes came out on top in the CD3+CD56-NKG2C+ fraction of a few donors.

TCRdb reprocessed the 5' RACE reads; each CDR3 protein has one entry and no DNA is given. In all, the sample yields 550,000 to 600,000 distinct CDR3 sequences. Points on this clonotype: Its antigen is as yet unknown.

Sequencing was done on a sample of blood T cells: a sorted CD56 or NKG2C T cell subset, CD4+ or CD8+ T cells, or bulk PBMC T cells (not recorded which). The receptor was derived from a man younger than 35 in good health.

This CDR3 reads CASSQDQRSASTDTQYF. The chain employs TRBV4-3 and TRBJ2-3; TCRdb's D call, TRBD2, is unchecked because there is no DNA. The length of the CDR3 is 17 residues. Looked up from germline, CDR1 is LGHNA and CDR2 is YSLEER.